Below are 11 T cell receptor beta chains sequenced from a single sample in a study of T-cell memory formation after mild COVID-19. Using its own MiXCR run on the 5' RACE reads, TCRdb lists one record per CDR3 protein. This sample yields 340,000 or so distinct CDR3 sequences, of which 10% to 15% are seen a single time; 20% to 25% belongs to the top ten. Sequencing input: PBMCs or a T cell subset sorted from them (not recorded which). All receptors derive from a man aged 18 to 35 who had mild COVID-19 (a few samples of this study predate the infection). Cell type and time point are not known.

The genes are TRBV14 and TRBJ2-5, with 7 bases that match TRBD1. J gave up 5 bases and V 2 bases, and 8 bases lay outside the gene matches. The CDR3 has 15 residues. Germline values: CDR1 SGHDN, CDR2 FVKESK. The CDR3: CASSQWTGGLETQYF. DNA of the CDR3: TGTGCCAGCAGCCAATGGACAGGCGGTCTGGAGACCCAGTACTTC.

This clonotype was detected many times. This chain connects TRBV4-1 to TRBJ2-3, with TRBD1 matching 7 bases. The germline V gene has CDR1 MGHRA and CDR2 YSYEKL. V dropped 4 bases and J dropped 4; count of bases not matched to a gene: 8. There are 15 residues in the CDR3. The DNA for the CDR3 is TGCGCCAGCAGCCGTCCCGGGACAGTTTCAGATACGCAGTATTTT. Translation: CASSRPGTVSDTQYF.

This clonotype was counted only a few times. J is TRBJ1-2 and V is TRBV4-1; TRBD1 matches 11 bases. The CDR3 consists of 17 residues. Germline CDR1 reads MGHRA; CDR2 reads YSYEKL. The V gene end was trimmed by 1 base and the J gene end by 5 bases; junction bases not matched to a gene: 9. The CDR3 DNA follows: TGCGCCAGCAGCCAAGGATCAACGGGACAGGGGGTTTATGGCTACACCTTC. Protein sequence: CASSQGSTGQGVYGYTF.

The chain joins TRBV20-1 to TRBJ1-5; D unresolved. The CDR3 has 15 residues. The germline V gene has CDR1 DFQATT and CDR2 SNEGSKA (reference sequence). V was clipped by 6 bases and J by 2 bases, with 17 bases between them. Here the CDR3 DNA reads TGCAGTGCACCCCGAACGGGGATCCGCAATCAGCCCCAGCATTTT. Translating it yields CSAPRTGIRNQPQHF.

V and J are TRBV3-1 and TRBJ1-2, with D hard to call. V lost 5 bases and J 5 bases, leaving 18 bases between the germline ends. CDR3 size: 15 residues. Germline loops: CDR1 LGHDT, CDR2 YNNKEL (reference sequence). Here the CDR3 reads CASSYHSGTEYGYTF. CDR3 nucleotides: TGTGCCAGCAGCTATCACAGCGGCACGGAATATGGCTACACCTTC.

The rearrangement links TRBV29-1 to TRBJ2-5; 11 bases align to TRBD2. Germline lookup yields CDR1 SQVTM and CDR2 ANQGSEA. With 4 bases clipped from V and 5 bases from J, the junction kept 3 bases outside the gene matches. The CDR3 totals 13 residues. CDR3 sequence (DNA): TGCAGCGTTGGACTAGCGGGGCGGGAGACCCAGTACTTC. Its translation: CSVGLAGRETQYF.

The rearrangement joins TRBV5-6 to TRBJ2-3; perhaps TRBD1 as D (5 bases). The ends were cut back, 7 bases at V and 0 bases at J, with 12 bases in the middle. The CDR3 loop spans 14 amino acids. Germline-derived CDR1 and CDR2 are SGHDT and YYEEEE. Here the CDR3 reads CASGQGTSTDTQYF. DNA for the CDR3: TGTGCCAGCGGGCAGGGAACAAGCACAGATACGCAGTATTTT.

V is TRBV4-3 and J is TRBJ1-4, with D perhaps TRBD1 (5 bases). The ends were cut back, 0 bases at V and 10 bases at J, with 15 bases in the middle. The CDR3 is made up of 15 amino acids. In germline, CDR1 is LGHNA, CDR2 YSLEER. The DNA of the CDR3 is TGCGCCAGCAGCCAAGAACTTACGCTAACAGGAAAACTGTTTTTT. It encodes CASSQELTLTGKLFF.

Here the CDR3 reads CASSPVQGSLVDEQFF. The CDR3 nucleotides are TGTGCCAGCAGCCCAGTACAGGGGTCTCTAGTGGATGAGCAGTTCTTC. This chain joins TRBV7-3 and TRBJ2-1; the match to TRBD1 covers 7 bases. Germline-derived CDR1 and CDR2 are SGHTA and FQGTGA. This CDR3 spans 16 amino acids. V was clipped by 5 bases and J by 8 bases; unmatched bases: 15.

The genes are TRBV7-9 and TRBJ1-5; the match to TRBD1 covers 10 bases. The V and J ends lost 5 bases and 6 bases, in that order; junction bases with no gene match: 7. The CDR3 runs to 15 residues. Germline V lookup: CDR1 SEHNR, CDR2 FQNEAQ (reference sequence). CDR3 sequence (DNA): TGTGCCAGCAGCCCCGGGACAGGGGAACCTCAGCCCCAGCATTTT. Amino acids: CASSPGTGEPQPQHF.

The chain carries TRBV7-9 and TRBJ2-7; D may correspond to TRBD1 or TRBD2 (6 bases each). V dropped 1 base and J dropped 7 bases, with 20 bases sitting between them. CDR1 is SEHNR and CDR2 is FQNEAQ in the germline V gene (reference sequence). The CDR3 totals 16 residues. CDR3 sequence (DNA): TGTGCCAGCAGCTTAGGCCACGGGGGCAGCCGGGATGAGCAGTACGTC. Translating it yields CASSLGHGGSRDEQYV.